The T cell receptor (beta chain) under discussion was sequenced for a study of breast tumors, draining lymph nodes, adjacent tissues. V was pared by 5 bases and J by 4 bases, with 5 bases of the junction left unmatched. CDR1 and CDR2 from the germline V gene are SGHTA and FQGTGA. This CDR3 has 15 residues. The lymph nodes were axillary draining lymph nodes from breast cancer patients. A word on this clonotype: Its antigen is as yet unknown.

Overall study results and limits: Data fit most tumor T cells coming from lymph node, expanding in tumor. Compared with lymph nodes, tumors were less diverse; compared with nontumor tissue, more.

Each CDR3 protein is one row after TCRdb ran MiXCR on the multiplex PCR reads. The sample consists of roughly 80,000 distinct CDR3 sequences, approximately 19% of them appearing once. The sequencing input was axillary lymph node tissue. The rearrangement uses TRBV7-3 and TRBJ2-5; 12 nucleotides match TRBD2. This sequence originates from a female donor with breast cancer. Some clones in this sample may be carry-over from other donors' samples. CDR3 bases: TGTGCCAGCAGCGGGGGGGGACTAGCGGGAGAGACCCAGTACTTC. This gives the protein CASSGGGLAGETQYF.